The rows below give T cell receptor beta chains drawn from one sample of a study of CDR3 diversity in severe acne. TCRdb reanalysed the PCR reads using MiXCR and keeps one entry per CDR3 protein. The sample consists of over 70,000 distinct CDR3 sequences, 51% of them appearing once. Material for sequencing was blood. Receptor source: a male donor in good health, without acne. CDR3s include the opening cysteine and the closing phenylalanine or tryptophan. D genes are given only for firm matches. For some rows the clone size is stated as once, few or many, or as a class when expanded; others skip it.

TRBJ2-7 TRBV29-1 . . TGCAGCGTTGGATTTGGCGGATCCTTTACCTGCGAGCAGTACTTC CSVGFGGSFTCEQYF
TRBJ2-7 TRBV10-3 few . TGTGCCATCAGTTCGGACAAGGAGCGGACCTACGAGCAGTACTTC CAISSDKERTYEQYF
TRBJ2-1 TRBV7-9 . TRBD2 TGTGCCAGCAGCACGGAGGCTAGCGGGGGGGCGAGTGAGCAGTTCTTC CASSTEASGGASEQFF
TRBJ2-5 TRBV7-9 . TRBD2 TGTGCCAGCAGCCCCAGACTAGCGGGGGGCAAAGAGACCCAGTACTTC CASSPRLAGGKETQYF
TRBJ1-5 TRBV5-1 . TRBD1 TGCGCCAGCCGACAGGGGGCAGATCAGCCCCAGCATTTT CASRQGADQPQHF
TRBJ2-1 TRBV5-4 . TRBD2 TGTGCCACCCGGCGGGGGGGGGCGGGTGAGCAGTTCTTC CATRRGGAGEQFF
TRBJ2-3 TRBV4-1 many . TGCGCCAGCAGCCAAGCACAGGGTGCTAGCACAGATACGCAGTATTTT CASSQAQGASTDTQYF
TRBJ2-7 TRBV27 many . TGTGCCCCCAAGGCCTACGAGCAGTACTTC CAPKAYEQYF
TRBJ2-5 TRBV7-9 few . TGTGCCAGCAGCTTAGCTGGGGCCGCCTGGGAGACCCAGTACTTC CASSLAGAAWETQYF
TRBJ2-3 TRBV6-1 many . TGTGCCACCTGGACAGGCCGCGGGGGAGATACGCAGTATTTT CATWTGRGGDTQYF
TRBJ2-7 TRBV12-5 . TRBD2 TGTGCTAGTGTCCCGTTAGCGGGAGAGTCCAACGAGCAGTACTTC CASVPLAGESNEQYF
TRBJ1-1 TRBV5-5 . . TGTGCCAGCAGCTTAGAGGAGGACGGAAATATGAACACTGAAGCTTTCTTT CASSLEEDGNMNTEAFF
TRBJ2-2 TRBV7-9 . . TGTGCCAGCAGCGTACAGGGCGACACCGGGGAGCTGTTTTTT CASSVQGDTGELFF
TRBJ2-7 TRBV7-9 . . TGTGCCAGCAGCTTGGATGGGGGATCCGGGGAGCAGTACTTC CASSLDGGSGEQYF
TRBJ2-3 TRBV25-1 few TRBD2 TGTGCCAGCAGTGGGTCTCGGGAGCGGGGACTCACAGATACGCAGTATTTT CASSGSRERGLTDTQYF
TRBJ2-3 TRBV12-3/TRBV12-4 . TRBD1 TGTGCCAGCAAACCGGGACAGGGATACAATGAGCAGTATTTT CASKPGQGYNEQYF
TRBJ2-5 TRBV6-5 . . TGTGCCAGCAGTTACCGGGAGGAGACCCAGTACTTC CASSYREETQYF
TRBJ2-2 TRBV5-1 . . TGCGCCAGCAGCTTGGCGTGGGATCCCGGGGAGCTGTTTTTT CASSLAWDPGELFF
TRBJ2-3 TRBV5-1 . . TGCGCCAGTAGTGGAGCAGTAATCGGAAGAGATACGCAGTATTTT CASSGAVIGRDTQYF
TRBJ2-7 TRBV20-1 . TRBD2 TGCAGTGCCCCCCGTCAACTAGCGGGAACCTACGAGCAGTACTTC CSAPRQLAGTYEQYF
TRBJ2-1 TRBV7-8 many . TGTGCCAGCAGCTTAGTAGGCCTCCAGGCTCAGAATGAGCAGTTCTTC CASSLVGLQAQNEQFF
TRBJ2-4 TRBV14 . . TGTGCCAGCAGCCAAGATGAAGGACGCTCTGGAAACATTCAGTACTTC CASSQDEGRSGNIQYF
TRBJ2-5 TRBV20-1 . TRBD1 TGCAGTTCGCCAGGGACAGCGAAAGAGACCCAGTACTTC CSSPGTAKETQYF
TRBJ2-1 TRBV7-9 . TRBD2 TGTGCCAGCAGCAGGGACCAACTAGCGGGAGCTGAGCAGTTCTTC CASSRDQLAGAEQFF
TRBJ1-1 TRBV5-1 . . TGCGCCAGCAGCACGACAGCTTTGAACACTGAAGCTTTCTTT CASSTTALNTEAFF
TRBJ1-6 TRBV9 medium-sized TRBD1 TGTGCCAGCAGCGTGGGGGGACAGGGACCTTTTCCCCTCCACTTT CASSVGGQGPFPLHF
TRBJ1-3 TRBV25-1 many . TGTGCCAGCAGTGAATGGTCGAGCTCTGGAAACACCATATATTTT CASSEWSSSGNTIYF
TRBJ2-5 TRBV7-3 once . TGTGCCAGCAGTCTTCAGGGGATTCAAGAGACCCAGTACTTC CASSLQGIQETQYF
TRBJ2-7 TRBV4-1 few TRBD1 TGCGCCAGCAGCCAGGACCGGACAGGGAACTACGAGCAGTACTTC CASSQDRTGNYEQYF
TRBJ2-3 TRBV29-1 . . TGCAGCGTTGACGGACTATTAGACACAGATACGCAGTATTTT CSVDGLLDTDTQYF
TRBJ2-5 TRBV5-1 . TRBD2 TGCGCCAGCAGAATACTAGCGGGAGGGGAGACCCAGTACTTC CASRILAGGETQYF
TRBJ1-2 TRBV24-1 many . TGTGCCACCTTGGCAGGGGATTATGGCTACACCTTC CATLAGDYGYTF
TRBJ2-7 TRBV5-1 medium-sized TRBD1 TGCGCCAGCAGCTTGGGGACAGGCCTCACCTACGAGCAGTACTTC CASSLGTGLTYEQYF
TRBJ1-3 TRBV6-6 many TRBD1 TGTGCCAGCAGTAGGGACAGCTACTCTGGAAACACCATATATTTT CASSRDSYSGNTIYF
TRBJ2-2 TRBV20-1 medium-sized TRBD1 TGCAGTGCCATGGTATGGGGACAGGGGAACACCGGGGAGCTGTTTTTT CSAMVWGQGNTGELFF
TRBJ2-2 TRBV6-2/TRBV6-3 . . TGTGCCAGCAGGAAACTGACAGTCGGGGAGCTGCTTTTT CASRKLTVGELLF
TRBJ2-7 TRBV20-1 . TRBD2 TGCAGTGCTAGCGCCCCGGGACTAGCGGGAATCTCCTACGAGCAGTACTTC CSASAPGLAGISYEQYF
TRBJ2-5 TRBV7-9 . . TGTGCCAGCAGCTTTTCTGGGGAGACCCAGTACTTC CASSFSGETQYF
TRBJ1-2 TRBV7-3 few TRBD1 TGTGCCAGCAGTCCGGGACAGGGGGCTGGCTACACCTTC CASSPGQGAGYTF
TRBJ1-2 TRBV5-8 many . TGTGCCAGCAGACCCGGGGAGCACTATGGCTACACCTTC CASRPGEHYGYTF
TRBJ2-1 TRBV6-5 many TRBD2 TGTGCCAGCAGTTATGTAGCGGGAGGGCCCTACAATGAGCAGTTCTTC CASSYVAGGPYNEQFF
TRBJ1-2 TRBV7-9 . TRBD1 TGTGCCAGCAGATCCGCCGGGACAGATCGCTATGGCTACACCTTC CASRSAGTDRYGYTF